This T cell receptor (beta chain) emerged from a study of regulatory T cells in long-lasting Graves disease. Construction of the TCR beta libraries employed iRepertoire HTBI primers in conjunction with Arm-PCR of CDR3 regions. TCRdb called the multiplex PCR reads again in MiXCR, with one record for every CDR3 protein. The data contain under 800,000 distinct CDR3 sequences, about 16% of them singletons. Indicated time point: newly diagnosed GD, antithyroid drugs for less than 3 months. After RNA was extracted from PBMCs, the TCR library was made from it. Germline V gene data show CDR1 as LNHDA and CDR2 as SQIVND (reference sequence). Trimming cost V 6 bases and J 6 bases; bases outside gene matches: 10. The CDR3 has 14 amino acids. The same data also went into a second study, on T cells in Graves' hyperthyroidism and ophthalmopathy.

The V call is TRBV19, the J call TRBJ1-1, with TRBD1 matching 7 bases. This receptor was obtained from a woman in her 30s with Graves disease. Here the sequenced sample was peripheral blood mononuclear cells (PBMCs), taken at new diagnosis, from a patient treated with antithyroid drugs. CDR3 DNA sequence: TGTGCCAGTAGGAGACAGGGACCCCCACCTGAAGCTTTCTTT. Encoded protein: CASRRQGPPPEAFF. Combining the CDR3 with reference TRBV19 and TRBJ1-1 gives the whole variable domain DGGITQSPKYLFRKEGQNVTLSCEQNLNHDAMYWYRQDPGQGLRLIYYSQIVNDFQKGDIAEGYSVSREKKESFPLTVTSAQKNPTAFYLCASRRQGPPPEAFFGQGTRLTVV.